The 23 T cell receptor beta chains below were found in one sample sequenced in a study of blood T cell repertoires in COVID-19 (dated by TCRdb to between 2020 and 2021). The library was prepared using the immunoSEQ multiplex PCR assay. The immuneACCESS repertoire file appears here via TCRdb, limited to in-frame rearrangements. These files lack a portion of the clones; in checked studies, under half of the deficit traces to unresolved V genes, and the cause of the others is not known. Within this sample are about 230,000 clones, with about 82% of them counted one time only. Less than 6.5% of the sample lies in the top ten. The sequenced material came from peripheral blood. These receptors were collected from a man in his fifties or sixties with COVID-19, enrolled during active disease.

The chain couples TRBV19 to TRBJ1-1; 7 bases agree with TRBD1. With V trimmed by 5 bases and J by 0 bases, 6 bases remained unmatched. CDR3 length: 15 residues. Germline CDR1 LNHDA, CDR2 SQIVND (reference sequence). The CDR3 loop reads CASSPGDSMNTEAFF. The CDR3 DNA follows: TGTGCCAGTAGTCCAGGGGACAGCATGAACACTGAAGCTTTCTTT.

The chain is built from TRBV7-9 and TRBJ2-5; the D gene is possibly TRBD1 (6 bases). The germline CDR1 and CDR2 sequences are SEHNR and FQNEAQ (reference sequence). The V end was cut by 5 bases, the J end by 5 bases, with 15 bases between. The CDR3 extends over 14 amino acids. In DNA, the CDR3 is TGTGCCAGCAGCCCCCCACAGGGTTCGGAGACCCAGTACTTC. This translates into CASSPPQGSETQYF.

The chain is built from TRBV6-5 and TRBJ2-7, with 8 nucleotides matching TRBD1. This CDR3 contains 14 residues. With V trimmed by 4 bases and J by 3 bases, 5 bases remained unmatched. CDR1 and CDR2 (germline): MNHEY, SVGAGI. The DNA for the CDR3 is TGTGCCAGCAGTTTTCGGACAGGGAACTACGAGCAGTACTTC. It codes for CASSFRTGNYEQYF.

The chain recombines TRBV5-5 with TRBJ2-7; tentatively, D is TRBD1 (6 bases). The CDR3 extends over 16 amino acids. Germline V gene lookup returns CDR1 SGHKS and CDR2 YYEKEE (reference sequence). Trimming took 4 bases from V and 4 from J, leaving 21 bases between them. The CDR3 loop is CASSPLGETGKYEQYF. CDR3 DNA sequence: TGTGCCAGCAGCCCCCTGGGGGAAACAGGGAAATACGAGCAGTACTTC.

This sequence joins TRBV5-1 and TRBJ2-3; 8 bases agree with TRBD1. Trimming took 4 bases from V and 5 from J; bases not matched to a gene: 18. Germline lookup yields CDR1 SGHRS and CDR2 YFSETQ. CDR3 length equals 18 residues. The CDR3 sequence is CASSVGGIGTGSIDTQYF. The CDR3 DNA is TGCGCCAGCAGCGTGGGGGGCATCGGGACAGGATCCATAGATACGCAGTATTTT.

The gene calls are TRBV10-3 and TRBJ2-1; D possibly corresponds to TRBD1 (5 bases). Germline V lookup: CDR1 ENHRY, CDR2 SYGVKD. V lost 5 bases to trimming and J lost 6 bases, with 17 bases between them. The CDR3 consists of 15 residues. The CDR3 sequence: CAISPNRQGGNEQFF. CDR3 bases: TGTGCCATCAGTCCCAATAGGCAGGGCGGCAATGAGCAGTTCTTC.

The V gene is TRBV25-1, the J gene TRBJ1-1; D gene unclear. This CDR3 spans 13 amino acids. Germline V gives CDR1 MGHDK, CDR2 SYGVNS. The V end lost 5 bases, the J end lost 0 bases, and 7 bases lay between the germline ends. CDR3 nucleotides: TGTGCCAGCAGTCCAGGATTGAACACTGAAGCTTTCTTT. This gives the protein CASSPGLNTEAFF.

The chain is built from TRBV28 and TRBJ2-7, with 9 nucleotides matching TRBD2. Germline V CDR1 and CDR2: MDHEN, SYDVKM. CDR3 size: 15 residues. Trimming removed 3 bases from V and 0 bases from J; junction bases left unmatched: 3. CDR3 nucleotides: TGTGCCAGCAGTTTGAGTAGCGGGGGCTCCTACGAGCAGTACTTC. Its translation is CASSLSSGGSYEQYF.

The genes are TRBV21-1 and TRBJ2-5; TRBD2 reflects the table's D call only, with no check against the DNA. TRBV21-1 is noted as a pseudogene. CDR3 length equals 17 residues. The CDR3 DNA sequence: TGTGCCAGCAGCAATAGCGCACCAGCGGGGGGAGGAGAGACCCAGTACTTC. It translates to CASSNSAPAGGGETQYF.

CDR3 protein: CATVDLTGPSEKLFF. The CDR3 nucleotides are TGCGCCACCGTAGATTTGACAGGGCCATCCGAAAAACTGTTTTTT. The genes are TRBV10-2 and TRBJ1-4; 7 bases map to TRBD1. Germline lookup yields CDR1 WSHSY and CDR2 SAAADI. CDR3 length: 15 amino acids. J was trimmed by 8 bases and V by 10 bases; bases with no gene match: 16.

The V and J genes are TRBV6-5 and TRBJ1-1; unclear D gene. Germline CDR1 and CDR2: MNHEY and SVGAGI. The CDR3 loop spans 13 amino acids. V lost 2 bases and J lost 4, with 8 bases in between. In DNA, the CDR3 is TGTGCCAGCAGTTACACGTCGGGCACTGAAGCTTTCTTT. Protein product: CASSYTSGTEAFF.

The V and J genes are TRBV7-8 and TRBJ1-4; 10 nucleotides agree with TRBD1. J gave up 7 bases and V 2 bases, and 7 bases lay outside the gene matches. From germline, CDR1 is SGHVS and CDR2 FQNEAQ. This CDR3 is 16 amino acids long. The CDR3 sequence: CASSLWTGGDFEKLFF. In nucleotides, the CDR3 is TGTGCCAGCAGCTTATGGACAGGGGGGGATTTTGAAAAACTGTTTTTT.

V gene TRBV7-9 combines with J gene TRBJ2-2, with 9 bases matching TRBD2. CDR1 and CDR2 (germline): SEHNR, FQNEAQ (reference sequence). V lost 8 bases to trimming and J lost 4 bases; unmatched junction nucleotides: 2. There are 13 residues in the CDR3. DNA for the CDR3: TGTGCCAGCCCGCGGGGGGGCACCGGGGAGCTGTTTTTT. Translation: CASPRGGTGELFF.

This clone was detected once. J is TRBJ1-4 and V is TRBV7-8; no definite D call. The CDR3 covers 15 residues. Germline V lookup: CDR1 SGHVS, CDR2 FQNEAQ. Trimming shortened V by 1 base and J by 5 bases, and 11 bases separated the two germline ends. The CDR3 DNA reads as TGTGCCAGCAGCTTAGGGTGGGGAGGAAATGAAAAACTGTTTTTT. It is translated as CASSLGWGGNEKLFF.

This chain uses TRBV6-5 with TRBJ2-1, with 8 nucleotides matching TRBD2. Germline loops: CDR1 MNHEY, CDR2 SVGAGI. J was trimmed by 8 bases and V by 8 bases; bases with no gene match: 8. This CDR3 has 13 amino acids. CDR3 protein: CASGRTSRHEQFF. DNA for the CDR3: TGTGCCAGCGGCCGGACTAGCCGTCATGAGCAGTTCTTC.

V is TRBV4-2 and J is TRBJ2-1; D may be TRBD1 (5 bases). The CDR3 runs to 16 residues. CDR1 is LGHNA and CDR2 is YNFKEQ in the germline V gene. V lost 0 bases and J lost 4, with 13 bases in between. The CDR3 sequence is CASSQDPGKVYNEQFF. The CDR3 DNA follows: TGTGCCAGCAGCCAAGATCCAGGGAAGGTATACAATGAGCAGTTCTTC.

The CDR3 spells CASSRGSSEAFF. DNA for the CDR3: TGTGCCAGCAGCCGAGGATCTTCTGAAGCTTTCTTT. The chain employs TRBV7-9 and TRBJ1-1; D gene uncertain. This CDR3 is 12 amino acids long. Germline V gene lookup returns CDR1 SEHNR and CDR2 FQNEAQ (reference sequence). V was shortened by 5 bases and J by 6 bases, with 10 bases between the two germline ends.

The V call is TRBV3-1 (or the pseudogene TRBV3-2), the J call TRBJ2-7; TRBD1 aligns across 9 bases. CDR3 length equals 15 residues. Per the germline V gene, CDR1 is LGHDT and CDR2 is YNNKEL (reference sequence). The J segment lost 2 bases and the V segment lost 8 bases, leaving 10 bases of the junction unmatched. The CDR3, as DNA: TGTGCCAGCCTGGGACCGAGGGACAGGGCCTACGAGCAGTACTTC. As protein: CASLGPRDRAYEQYF.

The gene calls are TRBV19 and TRBJ2-2; D is unresolved. V lost 11 bases to trimming and J lost 1 base, with 11 bases between them. The CDR3 has 13 residues. Germline lookup yields CDR1 LNHDA and CDR2 SQIVND (reference sequence). The CDR3 DNA follows: TGTGCCTCAGTAGGCGGGAACACCGGGGAGCTGTTTTTT. Protein: CASVGGNTGELFF.

The chain joins TRBV7-2 to TRBJ2-1; TRBD2 aligns across 12 bases. This CDR3 comprises 15 residues. J was trimmed by 7 bases and V by 5 bases; bases with no gene match: 6. From germline, CDR1 is SGHTA and CDR2 FQGNSA. CDR3 sequence reads: CASSPSGGALNEQFF. DNA for the CDR3: TGTGCCAGCAGCCCTAGCGGGGGGGCATTAAATGAGCAGTTCTTC.

The V and J genes are TRBV6-5 and TRBJ2-3, with 10 bases identical to TRBD2. Germline values: CDR1 MNHEY, CDR2 SVGAGI. This CDR3 comprises 15 residues. The J segment lost 4 bases and the V segment lost 8 bases, leaving 9 bases of the junction unmatched. CDR3 loop: CASGKSGGGSDTQYF. CDR3 nucleotides: TGTGCCAGCGGAAAAAGCGGGGGGGGATCAGATACGCAGTATTTT.

This clone is judged medium-sized. The chain uses TRBV6-4 and TRBJ2-3; a possible D gene is TRBD1 (5 bases). Germline loops: CDR1 MRHNA, CDR2 SNTAGT. Trimming shortened V by 0 bases and J by 1 base, and 5 bases separated the two germline ends. The CDR3 is 14 amino acids. The CDR3 region has the DNA TGTGCCAGCAGTGACTCACAGGGCACAGATACGCAGTATTTT. This gives the protein CASSDSQGTDTQYF.

V gene TRBV28 combines with J gene TRBJ2-7, with 9 nucleotides matching TRBD2. Trimming cost V 5 bases and J 2 bases; bases outside gene matches: 10. Germline CDR1 reads MDHEN; CDR2 reads SYDVKM. The CDR3 consists of 16 residues. The CDR3, as DNA: TGTGCCAGCAGTAGGGGCGGCGGGGGGGCGGCCTACGAGCAGTACTTC. This translates into CASSRGGGGAAYEQYF.